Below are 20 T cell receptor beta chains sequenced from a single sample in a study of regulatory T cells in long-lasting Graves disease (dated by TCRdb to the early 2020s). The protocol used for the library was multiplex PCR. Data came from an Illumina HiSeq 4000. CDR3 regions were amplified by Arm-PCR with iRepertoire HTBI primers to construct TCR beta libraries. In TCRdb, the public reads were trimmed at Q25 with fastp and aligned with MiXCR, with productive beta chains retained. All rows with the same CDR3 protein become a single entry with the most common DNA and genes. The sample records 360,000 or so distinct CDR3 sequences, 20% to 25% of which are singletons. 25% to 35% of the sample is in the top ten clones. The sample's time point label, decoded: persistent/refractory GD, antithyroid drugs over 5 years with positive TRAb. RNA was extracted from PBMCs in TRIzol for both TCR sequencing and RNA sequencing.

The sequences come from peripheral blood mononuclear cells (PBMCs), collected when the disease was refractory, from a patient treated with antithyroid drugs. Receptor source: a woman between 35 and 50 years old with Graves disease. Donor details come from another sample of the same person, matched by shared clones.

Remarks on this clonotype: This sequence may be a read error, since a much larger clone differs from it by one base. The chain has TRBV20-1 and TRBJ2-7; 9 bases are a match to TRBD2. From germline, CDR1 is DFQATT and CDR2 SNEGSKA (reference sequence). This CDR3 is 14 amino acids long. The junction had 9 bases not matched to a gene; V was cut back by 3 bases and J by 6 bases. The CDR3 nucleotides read TGCAGTGCTAGGCCCCGACTAGCGGCCTGCGAGCAGTACTTC. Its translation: CSARPRLAACEQYF.

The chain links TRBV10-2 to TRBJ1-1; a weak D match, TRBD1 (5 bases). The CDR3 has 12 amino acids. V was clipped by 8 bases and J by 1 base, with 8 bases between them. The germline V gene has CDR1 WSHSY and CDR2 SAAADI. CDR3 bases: TGCGCCAGCGAAGGGGAGAACACTGAAGCTTTCTTT. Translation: CASEGENTEAFF.

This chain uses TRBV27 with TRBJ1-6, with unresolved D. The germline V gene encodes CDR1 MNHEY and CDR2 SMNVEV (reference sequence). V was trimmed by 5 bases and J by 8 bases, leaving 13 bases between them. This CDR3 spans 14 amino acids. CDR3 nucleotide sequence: TGTGCCAGCAGTCCCCTCGAGGGTCATTCACCCCTCCACTTT. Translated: CASSPLEGHSPLHF.

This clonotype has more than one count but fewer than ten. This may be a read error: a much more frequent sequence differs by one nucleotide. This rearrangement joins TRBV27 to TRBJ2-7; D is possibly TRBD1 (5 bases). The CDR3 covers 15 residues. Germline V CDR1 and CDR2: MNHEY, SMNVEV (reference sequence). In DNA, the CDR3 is TGTGCCAACAGTTTAACCGCAGGGAACCAATACGAGCAGTACTTC. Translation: CANSLTAGNQYEQYF.

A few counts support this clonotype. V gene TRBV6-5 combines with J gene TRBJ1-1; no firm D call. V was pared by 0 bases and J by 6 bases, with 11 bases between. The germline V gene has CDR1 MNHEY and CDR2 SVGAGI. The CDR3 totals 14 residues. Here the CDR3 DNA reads TGTGCCAGCAGTTACTCGTCCAGGATCTCTGAAGCTTTCTTT. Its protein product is CASSYSSRISEAFF.

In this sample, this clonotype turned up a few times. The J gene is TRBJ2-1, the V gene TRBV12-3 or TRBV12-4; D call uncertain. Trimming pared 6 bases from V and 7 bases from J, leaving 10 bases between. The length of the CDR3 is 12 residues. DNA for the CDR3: TGTGCCAGCAGGGAACTTCTTAATGAGCAGTTCTTC. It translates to CASRELLNEQFF.

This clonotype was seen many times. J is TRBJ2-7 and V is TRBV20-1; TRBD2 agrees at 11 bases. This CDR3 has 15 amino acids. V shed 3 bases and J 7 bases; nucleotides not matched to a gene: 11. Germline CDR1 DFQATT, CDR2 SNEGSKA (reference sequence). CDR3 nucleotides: TGCAGTGCTAGGGATCCACTAGCGGGAGTTCAAGAGCAGTACTTC. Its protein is CSARDPLAGVQEQYF.

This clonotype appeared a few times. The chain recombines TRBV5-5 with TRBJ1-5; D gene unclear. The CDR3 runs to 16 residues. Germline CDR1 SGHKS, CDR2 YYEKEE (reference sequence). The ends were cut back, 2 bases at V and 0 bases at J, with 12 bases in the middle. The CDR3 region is CASSLTEQYSNQPQHF. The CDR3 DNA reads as TGTGCCAGCAGCTTAACAGAACAGTATAGCAATCAGCCCCAGCATTTT.

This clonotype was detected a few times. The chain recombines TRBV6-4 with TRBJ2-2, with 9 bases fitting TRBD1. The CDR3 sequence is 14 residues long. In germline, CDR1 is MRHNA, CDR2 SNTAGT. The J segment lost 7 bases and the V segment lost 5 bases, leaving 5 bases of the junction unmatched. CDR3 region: CASSPQGAVGELFF. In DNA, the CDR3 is TGTGCCAGCAGTCCACAGGGGGCGGTCGGGGAGCTGTTTTTT.

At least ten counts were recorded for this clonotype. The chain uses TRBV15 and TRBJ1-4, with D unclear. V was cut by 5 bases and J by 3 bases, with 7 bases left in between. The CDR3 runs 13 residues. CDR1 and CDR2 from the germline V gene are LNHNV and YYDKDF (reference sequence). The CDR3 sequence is CATSDGANEKLFF. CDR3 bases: TGTGCCACCAGCGATGGCGCTAATGAAAAACTGTTTTTT. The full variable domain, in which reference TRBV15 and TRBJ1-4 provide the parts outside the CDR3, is DAMVIQNPRYQVTQFGKPVTLSCSQTLNHNVMYWYQQKSSQAPKLLFHYYDKDFNNEADTPDNFQSRRPNTSFCFLDIRSPGLGDTAMYLCATSDGANEKLFFGSGTQLSVL.

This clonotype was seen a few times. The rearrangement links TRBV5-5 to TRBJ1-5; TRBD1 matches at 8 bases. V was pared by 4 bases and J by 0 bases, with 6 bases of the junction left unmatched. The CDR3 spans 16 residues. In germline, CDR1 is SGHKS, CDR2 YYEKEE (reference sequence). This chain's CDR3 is CASSLDRVDSNQPQHF. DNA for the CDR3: TGTGCCAGCAGCCTGGACAGGGTTGATAGCAATCAGCCCCAGCATTTT.

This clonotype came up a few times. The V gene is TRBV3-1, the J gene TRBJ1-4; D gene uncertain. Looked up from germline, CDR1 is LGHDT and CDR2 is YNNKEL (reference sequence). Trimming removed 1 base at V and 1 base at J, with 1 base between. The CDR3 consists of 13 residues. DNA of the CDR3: TGTGCCAGCAGCCAAGGAACTAATGAAAAACTGTTTTTT. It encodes CASSQGTNEKLFF.

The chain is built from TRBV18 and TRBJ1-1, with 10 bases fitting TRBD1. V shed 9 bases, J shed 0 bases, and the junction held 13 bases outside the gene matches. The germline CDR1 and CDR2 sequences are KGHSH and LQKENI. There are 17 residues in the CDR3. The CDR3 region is CASTPGTGARMNTEAFF. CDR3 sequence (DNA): TGTGCCAGTACTCCCGGGACAGGGGCGAGAATGAACACTGAAGCTTTCTTT.

The CDR3 bases are TGTGCCAGCAGTAAAGAACAGCCCACTAGGGCTTTCTTT. As protein: CASSKEQPTRAFF. The chain is built from TRBV28 and TRBJ1-1, with D unresolved. This CDR3 contains 13 residues. The germline V gene encodes CDR1 MDHEN and CDR2 SYDVKM. Trimming shortened V by 5 bases and J by 11 bases, and 18 bases separated the two germline ends.

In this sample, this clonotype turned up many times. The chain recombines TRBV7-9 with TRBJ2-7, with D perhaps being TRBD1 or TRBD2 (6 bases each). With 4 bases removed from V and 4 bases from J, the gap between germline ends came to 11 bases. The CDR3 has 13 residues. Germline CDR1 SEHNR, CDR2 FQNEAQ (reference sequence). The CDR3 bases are TGTGCCAGCAGCTCTAGGGGGGAATACGAGCAGTACTTC. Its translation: CASSSRGEYEQYF.

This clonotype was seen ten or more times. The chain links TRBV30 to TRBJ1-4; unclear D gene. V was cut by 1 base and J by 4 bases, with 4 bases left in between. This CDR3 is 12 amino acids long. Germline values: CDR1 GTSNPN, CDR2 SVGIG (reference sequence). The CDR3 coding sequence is TGTGCCTGGAGTGGAAATAATGAAAAACTGTTTTTT. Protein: CAWSGNNEKLFF.

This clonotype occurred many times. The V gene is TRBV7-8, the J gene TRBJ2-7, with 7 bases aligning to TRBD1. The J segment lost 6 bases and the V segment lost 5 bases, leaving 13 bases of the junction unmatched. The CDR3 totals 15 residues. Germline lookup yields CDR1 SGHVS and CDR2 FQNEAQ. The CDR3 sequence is CASSPDRWRWGEQYF. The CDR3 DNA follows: TGTGCCAGCAGCCCGGACAGGTGGAGGTGGGGCGAGCAGTACTTC.

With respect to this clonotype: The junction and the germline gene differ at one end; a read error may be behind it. CDR3 DNA sequence: TGCAGTGCGAGAGGATGGGGAGTGTCTGTCTATGGCTACACCTTC. Its protein is CSARGWGVSVYGYTF. The V gene is TRBV20-1, the J gene TRBJ1-2; no clear D. This CDR3 is 15 amino acids long. Looked up from germline, CDR1 is DFQATT and CDR2 is SNEGSKA (reference sequence).

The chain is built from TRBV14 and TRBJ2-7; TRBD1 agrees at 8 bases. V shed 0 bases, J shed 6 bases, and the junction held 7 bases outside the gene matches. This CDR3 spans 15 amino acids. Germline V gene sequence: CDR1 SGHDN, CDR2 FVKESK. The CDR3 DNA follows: TGTGCCAGCAGCCAAGAAGGACAGGGTCGGATCGAGCAGTACTTC. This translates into CASSQEGQGRIEQYF.

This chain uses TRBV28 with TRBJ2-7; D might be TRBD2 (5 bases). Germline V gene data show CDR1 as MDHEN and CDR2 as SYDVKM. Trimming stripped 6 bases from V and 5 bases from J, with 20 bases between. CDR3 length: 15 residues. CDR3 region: CASSSSVGWRNEQYF. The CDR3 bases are TGTGCCAGCAGCTCCTCGGTTGGTTGGAGGAACGAGCAGTACTTC.